This T cell receptor beta chain was found in a study of blood T cell repertoires in COVID-19. As originally analysed: How many nucleated cells were present was estimated from reference gene primer amplification. The table came from immunoSEQ multiplex PCR; TCRdb's copy has only in-frame clones and leaves some out. D and trimming come from the DNA, and the V and J calls and clone size come from that table. The sample shows approximately 44,000 clones, around 82% of them seen only once. Germline V CDR1 and CDR2: SGHVS, FQNEAQ. V dropped 3 bases and J dropped 3 bases, with 12 bases sitting between them. The CDR3 is made up of 14 amino acids.

The chain employs TRBV7-8 and TRBJ2-7; D is unclear. Sequences were obtained from peripheral blood. The sequence derives from a human donor in a cohort sampled during active COVID-19. The CDR3 nucleotides read TGTGCCAGCAGCTTGACAAGCCCACACTACGAGCAGTACTTC. Amino acids: CASSLTSPHYEQYF.